The clone carrying this T cell receptor (beta chain) was seen many times. Its matching antigen is unknown. This specimen belongs to a study of cytomegalovirus exposure and HLA in healthy donors. PCR used 60 Vbeta primers and 13 Jbeta primers. Repertoires were generated with immunoSEQ multiplex PCR, while TCRdb's copy carries only in-frame clones and drops some. The sample lists around 100,000 clones, roughly 70% occurring once. J lost 8 bases, V lost 5 bases, and 12 bases had no gene match. The CDR3 has 16 residues. CDR1 is MGHRA and CDR2 is YSYEKL in the germline V gene. Study-wide results and caveats: In a later analysis, donors in an Asian-associated ancestry cluster reportedly had fewer N-insertions in productive TCRs than the cohort mean. Analysis was performed later, and it showed HLA-associated TCR beta chains to be more clonally expanded than equally common others. Later analysis placed DRB1 highest and HLA-C lowest in TCR association rates, which differed by HLA locus.

The chain is built from TRBV4-1 and TRBJ2-1; TRBD1 matches 10 bases. Sequenced: PBMCs. This clonotype originated in a woman between 18 and 30 years old in good health and CMV-seropositive. The CDR3 protein is CASSVSGTGEGYEQFF. CDR3 bases: TGCGCCAGCAGCGTCTCTGGGACAGGGGAGGGGTATGAGCAGTTCTTC.